This passage covers 17 T cell receptor beta chains from one sample sequenced in a study of Tregs in tolerant kidney transplant recipients. Repertoires were generated with immunoSEQ multiplex PCR, while TCRdb's copy carries only in-frame clones and drops some. This repertoire includes tens of thousands of clones. Here the sequenced sample was CD4+ T cells from blood, taken before the transplant. The receptors come from a human donor who received a combined kidney and bone marrow transplant.

A note on this clone: Sequencing ends 3 residues short of the CDR3 end; the germline J gene provides the rest. This chain joins TRBV5-6 and TRBJ1-4, with D possibly TRBD1 on 6 matching bases. V gave up 2 bases and J gave up 6 bases, with 11 bases separating them. Germline CDR1 and CDR2: SGHDT and YYEEEE. This CDR3 has 14 amino acids. This CDR3 is CASSLQGIYEKLFF. Incomplete CDR3 DNA: TGTGCCAGCAGCTTACAGGGAATATATGAAAAA.

Turning to this clone: The read falls 3 residues short of the CDR3 end, and the missing part is taken from the germline J gene. The V gene is TRBV19, the J gene TRBJ2-3; 7 bases are a match to TRBD2. The junction had 7 bases not matched to a gene; V was cut back by 5 bases and J by 2 bases. This CDR3 is 15 amino acids long. The germline CDR1 and CDR2 sequences are LNHDA and SQIVND (reference sequence). The part of the CDR3 DNA that was read is TGTGCCAGTAGTCCTAGCGGACGCGACACAGATACG. Residues: CASSPSGRDTDT. The complete CDR3 protein is CASSPSGRDTDTQYF. The variable domain in full, completed from reference TRBV19 and TRBJ2-3, reads DGGITQSPKYLFRKEGQNVTLSCEQNLNHDAMYWYRQDPGQGLRLIYYSQIVNDFQKGDIAEGYSVSREKKESFPLTVTSAQKNPTAFYLCASSPSGRDTDTQYFGPGTRLTVL.

In the case of this clone: The CDR3 end lies 3 residues beyond the end of the read and is filled in from the germline J gene. This chain connects TRBV10-1 to TRBJ1-1, with D unclear. The germline V gene has CDR1 WNHNN and CDR2 SYGVQD (reference sequence). The CDR3 has 14 amino acids. V lost 6 bases and J 3 bases, leaving 14 bases between the germline ends. The CDR3 loop is CASRVNPRDTEAFF. Incomplete CDR3 DNA: TGCGCCAGCAGAGTTAACCCCCGGGACACTGAA.

Of note for this clone: The read ends 3 residues before the CDR3 terminus; that terminus is restored from the germline J gene. The genes are TRBV5-1 and TRBJ2-3; 10 bases map to TRBD1. J was trimmed by 2 bases and V by 5 bases; bases with no gene match: 8. The CDR3 length is 16 residues. CDR1 is SGHRS and CDR2 is YFSETQ in the germline V gene. The part of the CDR3 DNA that was read is TGCGCCAGCAGTATTTGGACAGGGGGTTCCACAGATACG. Protein sequence: CASSIWTGGSTDT. In full, the CDR3 reads CASSIWTGGSTDTQYF. Full variable domain (outside the CDR3, taken from reference TRBV5-1 and TRBJ2-3): KAGVTQTPRYLIKTRGQQVTLSCSPISGHRSVSWYQQTPGQGLQFLFEYFSETQRNKGNFPGRFSGRQFSNSRSEMNVSTLELGDSALYLCASSIWTGGSTDTQYFGPGTRLTVL.

In the case of this clone: Read sequence stops 3 residues before the CDR3 end, and the germline J gene provides the missing end. The chain carries TRBV5-4 and TRBJ2-6; D is uncertain. This CDR3 comprises 15 residues. CDR1 is SGHNT, CDR2 YYREEE, per germline (reference sequence). Between the trimmed V and J ends, which lost 0 bases and 1 base, there was a span of 5 bases. CDR3 in amino acids: CASSLAESGANVLTF. Incomplete CDR3 DNA: TGTGCCAGCAGCTTGGCAGAGTCTGGGGCCAACGTC.

About this clone: The CDR3 is cut off 3 residues early in the read; its end comes from the germline J gene. The chain joins TRBV7-2 to TRBJ1-2; D gene unclear. This CDR3 comprises 14 residues. V dropped 5 bases and J dropped 3 bases, with 13 bases sitting between them. Germline values: CDR1 SGHTA, CDR2 FQGNSA. The CDR3 reads CASSQAGSDYGYTF. The part of the CDR3 DNA that was read is TGTGCCAGCAGCCAGGCAGGTTCGGACTATGGC.

In regard to this clone: The read halts 3 residues ahead of the CDR3 end, with the missing end drawn from the germline J gene. The chain carries TRBV5-1 and TRBJ2-1; 14 nucleotides line up with TRBD2. The CDR3 is 15 residues long. The germline gives CDR1 SGHRS, CDR2 YFSETQ. The junction had 4 bases not matched to a gene; V was cut back by 4 bases and J by 7 bases. CDR3 bases read: TGCGCCAGCAGCGTGGGACTAGCGGGAGCGAATGAG. Its protein product is CASSVGLAGANE. The full CDR3 is CASSVGLAGANEQFF.

In the case of this clone: The read is 3 residues too short to cover the CDR3 end, so that end is filled in from the germline J gene. V usage is TRBV30 and J usage is TRBJ2-5, with D perhaps TRBD1 (5 bases). Germline CDR1 reads GTSNPN; CDR2 reads SVGIG (reference sequence). V lost 0 bases and J 5 bases, leaving 13 bases between the germline ends. This CDR3 has 14 residues. The CDR3 bases that were read are TGTGCCTGGAGTGTAGACAGTAAGCTGGAGACC. Its translation is CAWSVDSKLET. The CDR3 in full is CAWSVDSKLETQYF.

Comment on this clone: Read sequence stops 3 residues before the CDR3 end, and the germline J gene provides the missing end. The gene calls are TRBV18 and TRBJ2-2, with 10 bases fitting TRBD2. The germline V gene encodes CDR1 KGHSH and CDR2 LQKENI. The CDR3 length is 16 residues. Trimming removed 3 bases from V and 5 bases from J; junction bases left unmatched: 6. The chain's CDR3 is CASSPTGTSVTGELFF. The DNA read from the CDR3 is TGTGCCAGCTCACCGACGGGGACTAGCGTTACCGGGGAG.

As to this clone: The read ends 3 residues early relative to the CDR3; the germline J gene fills the gap. This chain uses TRBV19 with TRBJ1-5; 8 bases agree with TRBD1. The CDR3 covers 15 residues. V shed 1 base and J 3 bases; nucleotides not matched to a gene: 2. Per germline, CDR1 LNHDA and CDR2 SQIVND (reference sequence). CDR3 loop: CASSIGDRFNQPQHF. The sequenced CDR3 bases are TGTGCCAGTAGTATAGGGGACAGGTTCAATCAGCCC.

The CDR3 DNA, read in part, is TGTGCCAGCAGGCCCCGGGGTGGGGTCTATGGC. Translation: CASRPRGGVYG. Given in full, the CDR3 is CASRPRGGVYGYTF. V and J are TRBV5-4 and TRBJ1-2, with D unresolved. The read terminates 3 residues ahead of where the CDR3 ends, so the germline J gene completes it. The V gene lost 5 bases and the J gene lost 4 bases, with 15 bases spanning the gap. CDR3 length: 14 amino acids. Germline CDR1 is SGHNT and CDR2 is YYREEE (reference sequence).

Points on this clone: The read halts 3 residues ahead of the CDR3 end, with the missing end drawn from the germline J gene. The chain links TRBV5-1 to TRBJ1-2; D uncertain. The CDR3 runs 14 residues. Trimming took off 1 base at V and 4 bases at J, with 11 bases between the two ends. The germline gives CDR1 SGHRS, CDR2 YFSETQ. CDR3 sequence: CASSLIAGGYGYTF. The CDR3 bases that were read are TGCGCCAGCAGCTTGATCGCAGGTGGCTATGGC. The full variable domain, in which reference TRBV5-1 and TRBJ1-2 provide the parts outside the CDR3, is KAGVTQTPRYLIKTRGQQVTLSCSPISGHRSVSWYQQTPGQGLQFLFEYFSETQRNKGNFPGRFSGRQFSNSRSEMNVSTLELGDSALYLCASSLIAGGYGYTFGSGTRLTVV.

Partial CDR3 DNA: TGTGCCAGCTCACCATCCGCGACTAGCGGACTTAGCACAGATACG. Encoded protein: CASSPSATSGLSTDT. The entire CDR3 protein is CASSPSATSGLSTDTQYF. The rearrangement links TRBV18 to TRBJ2-3, with TRBD2 matching over 9 bases. The read halts 3 residues ahead of the CDR3 end, with the missing end drawn from the germline J gene. Germline trimming cut 2 bases from V and 0 bases from J; bases unmatched to any gene: 9. The CDR3 consists of 18 residues. Germline V CDR1 and CDR2: KGHSH, LQKENI.

In regard to this clone: The read ends 3 residues shy of where the CDR3 ends; the end is completed using the germline J gene. The rearrangement joins TRBV29-1 to TRBJ2-2; 9 nucleotides match TRBD2. The CDR3 runs to 15 residues. V trimming: 3 bases; J trimming: 3 bases; junction bases outside the gene matches: 5. CDR1 and CDR2 (germline): SQVTM, ANQGSEA. CDR3 DNA (partial): TGCAGCGTTGAGCTTAGCGGGGGCCACACCGGGGAG. It codes for CSVELSGGHTGE. The full CDR3 is CSVELSGGHTGELFF.

In regard to this clone: The read falls 3 residues short of the CDR3 end, and the missing part is taken from the germline J gene. The chain recombines TRBV30 with TRBJ1-5; D not certain. Germline CDR1 is GTSNPN and CDR2 is SVGIG (reference sequence). CDR3 length: 11 residues. V was pared by 2 bases and J by 6 bases, with 5 bases between. CDR3: CAWSKGQPQHF. CDR3 bases read: TGTGCCTGGAGTAAGGGTCAGCCC.

In the case of this clone: The sequenced fragment ends 3 residues before the CDR3 boundary, so the rest is inferred from the germline J gene. V is TRBV2 and J is TRBJ1-5; 7 bases are shared with TRBD1. Looked up from germline, CDR1 is SNHLY and CDR2 is FYNNEI. The CDR3 is 15 amino acids. The V segment lost 6 bases and the J segment 3 bases; nucleotides outside the gene matches: 8. This chain's CDR3 is CASREMTGTNQPQHF. The covered CDR3 bases are TGTGCCAGCAGGGAGATGACAGGGACCAATCAGCCC.

The CDR3 loop is CASSLDPGTFYYEQYF. CDR3 DNA (partial): TGTGCCAGCAGCTTAGACCCCGGGACATTCTACTACGAG. V is TRBV7-4 and J is TRBJ2-7, with a weak D call TRBD1 (6 bases). The CDR3 end falls 3 residues outside the read, so it is completed with the germline J gene. V lost 1 base and J lost 3, with 16 bases in between. The CDR3 covers 16 residues. Germline CDR1 and CDR2: SGHVT and SQSDAQ.